Listed below are T cell receptor beta chains from one sample, sequenced in a study of cytomegalovirus exposure and HLA in healthy donors. Assay: immunoSEQ multiplex PCR; the TCRdb copy retains only in-frame clones and omits some. The repertoire has under 200,000 clones, 65% to 80% of them found once; the top ten carry approximately 4%. The sequencing input was PBMCs. The receptors shown here come from a woman in her 30s in good health and CMV-seropositive. The CDR3 runs from the conserved cysteine through the conserved F or W. D genes are given only for firm matches. Size is stated for part of the rows, as once, few or many counts, or as a class when the clone is expanded.

cdr3_aa | cdr3_nt | v_call | d_call | clone_size | j_call
CASSLQQGADATDTQYF | TGTGCCAGCAGCCTACAACAGGGGGCCGATGCCACAGATACGCAGTATTTT | TRBV4-2 | TRBD1 | . | TRBJ2-3
CASSPGTSGGRTGELFF | TGTGCCAGCAGCCCGGGTACTAGCGGGGGACGCACCGGGGAGCTGTTTTTT | TRBV4-2 | TRBD2 | few | TRBJ2-2
CASSLPPLYEQYF | TGCGCCAGCAGCTTGCCCCCTCTCTACGAGCAGTACTTC | TRBV5-1 | . | . | TRBJ2-7
CASSPPLAEANTGELFF | TGTGCCAGCAGCCCACCTTTAGCCGAGGCGAACACCGGGGAGCTGTTTTTT | TRBV11-3 | . | . | TRBJ2-2
CASSKTQSRSTDTQYF | TGTGCCAGCAGCAAAACCCAATCTAGGAGCACAGATACGCAGTATTTT | TRBV4-2 | . | . | TRBJ2-3
CASSESGGETQYF | TGTGCCAGCAGTGAAAGCGGGGGAGAGACCCAGTACTTC | TRBV2 | TRBD2 | . | TRBJ2-5
CASSLRGGYPDTQYF | TGTGCCAGCAGCTTGCGGGGGGGTTATCCAGATACGCAGTATTTT | TRBV5-4 | TRBD2 | . | TRBJ2-3
CASSAGGSHYGYTF | TGTGCCAGCAGCGCCGGGGGTTCCCACTATGGCTACACCTTC | TRBV7-2 | . | . | TRBJ1-2
CASIIDRQPFSGNTIYF | TGTGCCAGCATCATCGACAGACAGCCTTTCTCTGGAAACACCATATATTTT | TRBV2 | . | once | TRBJ1-3
CASSLALATEAFF | TGTGCCAGCAGCTTAGCATTAGCCACTGAAGCTTTCTTT | TRBV7-9 | . | . | TRBJ1-1
CASSQEGRGGVEQFF | TGTGCCAGCAGCCAAGAGGGGCGGGGGGGCGTTGAGCAGTTCTTC | TRBV4-2 | TRBD2 | few | TRBJ2-1
CASSCTRRNEQFF | TGTGCCAGCAGCTGCACTAGGCGCAATGAGCAGTTCTTC | TRBV5-6 | . | once | TRBJ2-1
CASTPSSGTGTYEQYF | TGCGCCAGCACCCCGTCCTCAGGGACAGGAACCTACGAGCAGTACTTC | TRBV5-1 | TRBD1 | . | TRBJ2-7
CASSTGLAGTYEQYF | TGTGCCAGTAGTACAGGACTAGCGGGGACCTACGAGCAGTACTTC | TRBV19 | TRBD2 | . | TRBJ2-7
CASSSRRGPVTGELFF | TGTGCCAGTAGTTCCCGCAGGGGGCCGGTCACCGGGGAGCTGTTTTTT | TRBV19 | TRBD1 | . | TRBJ2-2
CASSRDRAKNIQYF | TGTGCCAGCAGCCGGGACAGAGCCAAAAACATTCAGTACTTC | TRBV6-5 | TRBD1 | . | TRBJ2-4
CASSFTGSSNQPQHF | TGTGCCAGCAGCTTCACAGGGTCTAGCAATCAGCCCCAGCATTTT | TRBV5-6 | . | few | TRBJ1-5
CASSPTSYAPYEQYF | TGTGCCAGCAGCCCCACTTCGTATGCGCCCTACGAGCAGTACTTC | TRBV27 | . | . | TRBJ2-7
CASSPGTGTNTGELFF | TGTGCCAGCAGCCCTGGGACAGGGACGAACACCGGGGAGCTGTTTTTT | TRBV7-8 | TRBD1 | . | TRBJ2-2
CAWQSRGNTQYF | TGTGCCTGGCAAAGCAGGGGAAATACGCAGTATTTT | TRBV30 | . | . | TRBJ2-3
CASSDRNYGYTF | TGTGCCAGTAGCGACAGGAACTATGGCTACACCTTC | TRBV19 | . | . | TRBJ1-2
CASSLSLQGRTPLHF | TGTGCCAGCAGCTTATCTCTCCAGGGGCGTACACCCCTCCACTTT | TRBV7-9 | . | . | TRBJ1-6
CASSLDISGYEQYF | TGTGCCAGCAGCTTGGACATCTCTGGGTACGAGCAGTACTTC | TRBV7-6 | . | . | TRBJ2-7